A selection of T cell receptor beta chains follows, all from one sample in a study of T cell repertoires in cytomegalovirus infection. TCRdb re-analysed the reads in MiXCR, keeping a single row per CDR3 protein. Seen here are around 450,000 distinct CDR3 sequences, around 11% observed once, and the top ten hold roughly 10%. Sequencing was done on a sample of PBMCs. The source of these receptors is a human donor in good health (CMV status not recorded). Some clones in this sample may be carry-over from other donors' samples. CDR3s leave out the opening cysteine and the closing phenylalanine or tryptophan.

>TRBV5-6|TRBJ1-1
ASSLGTAVTEAF
>TRBV7-6|TRBJ1-5
ASSRGAHQPQH
>TRBV6-1|TRBJ2-3
ACTGTGLGDTQY
>TRBV12-3/TRBV12-4|TRBJ1-4
ASRGQPGEKLF
>TRBV27|TRBJ2-5
ASSLTGGVLTQY
>TRBV7-3|TRBJ2-2
ASSPRGGLKGTGELF
>TRBV20-1|TRBJ2-5
SATWTGAQETQY
>TRBV10-3|TRBJ1-2
AISEVGDRDRFGYT
>TRBV6-1|TRBJ1-1
ASSEIKSNTEAF
>TRBV18|TRBJ1-5
ASSPQSQQANQPQH
>TRBV5-4|TRBJ1-4
ASSFGTVQEKLF
>TRBV7-8|TRBJ2-2
ASSTTGRANTGELF
>TRBV5-4|TRBJ1-6
ASSSQDRGEDSPLH